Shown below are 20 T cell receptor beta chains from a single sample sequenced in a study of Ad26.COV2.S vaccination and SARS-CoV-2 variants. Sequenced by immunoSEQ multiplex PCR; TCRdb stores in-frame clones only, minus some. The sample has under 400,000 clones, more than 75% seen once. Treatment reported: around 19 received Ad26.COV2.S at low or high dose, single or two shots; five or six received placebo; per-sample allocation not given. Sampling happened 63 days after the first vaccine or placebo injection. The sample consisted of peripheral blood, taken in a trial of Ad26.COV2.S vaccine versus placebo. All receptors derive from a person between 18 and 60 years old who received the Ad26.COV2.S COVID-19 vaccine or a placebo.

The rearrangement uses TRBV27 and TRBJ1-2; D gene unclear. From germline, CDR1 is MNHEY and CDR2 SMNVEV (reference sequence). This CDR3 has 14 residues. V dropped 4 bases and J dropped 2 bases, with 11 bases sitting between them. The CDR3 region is CASSSSSLNYGYTF. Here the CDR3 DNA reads TGTGCCAGCAGTTCCTCGTCCCTAAACTATGGCTACACCTTC.

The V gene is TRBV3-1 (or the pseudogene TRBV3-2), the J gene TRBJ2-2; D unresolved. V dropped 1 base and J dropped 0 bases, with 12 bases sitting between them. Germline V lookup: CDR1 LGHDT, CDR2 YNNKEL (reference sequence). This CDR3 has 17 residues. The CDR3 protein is CASSQVVGVSNTGELFF. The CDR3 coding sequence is TGTGCCAGCAGCCAAGTCGTAGGAGTCTCGAACACCGGGGAGCTGTTTTTT.

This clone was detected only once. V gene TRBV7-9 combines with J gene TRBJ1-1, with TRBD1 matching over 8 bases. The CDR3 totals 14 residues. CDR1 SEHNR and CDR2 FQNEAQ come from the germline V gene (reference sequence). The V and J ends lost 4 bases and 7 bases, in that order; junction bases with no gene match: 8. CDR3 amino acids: CASSSPTGVIEAFF. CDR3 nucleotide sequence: TGTGCCAGCAGCTCCCCGACAGGGGTCATTGAAGCTTTCTTT.

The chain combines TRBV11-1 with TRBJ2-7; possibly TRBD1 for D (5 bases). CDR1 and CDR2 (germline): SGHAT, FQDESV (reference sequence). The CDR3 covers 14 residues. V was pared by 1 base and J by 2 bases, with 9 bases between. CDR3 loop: CASSLDRKAYEQYF. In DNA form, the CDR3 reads TGTGCCAGCAGCTTAGACAGGAAAGCCTACGAGCAGTACTTC.

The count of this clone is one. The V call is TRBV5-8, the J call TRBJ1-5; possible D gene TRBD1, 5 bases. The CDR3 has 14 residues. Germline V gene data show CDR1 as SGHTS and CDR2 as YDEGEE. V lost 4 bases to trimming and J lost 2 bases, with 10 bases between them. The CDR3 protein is CASSPDTGNQPQHF. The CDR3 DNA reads TGTGCCAGCAGCCCGGACACGGGCAATCAGCCCCAGCATTTT.

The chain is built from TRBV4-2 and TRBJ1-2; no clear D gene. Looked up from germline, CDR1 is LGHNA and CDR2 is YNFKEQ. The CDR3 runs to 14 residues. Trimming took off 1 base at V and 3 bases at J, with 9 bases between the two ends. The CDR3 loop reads CASSQGHLDYGYTF. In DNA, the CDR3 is TGTGCCAGCAGCCAAGGACATCTGGACTATGGCTACACCTTC.

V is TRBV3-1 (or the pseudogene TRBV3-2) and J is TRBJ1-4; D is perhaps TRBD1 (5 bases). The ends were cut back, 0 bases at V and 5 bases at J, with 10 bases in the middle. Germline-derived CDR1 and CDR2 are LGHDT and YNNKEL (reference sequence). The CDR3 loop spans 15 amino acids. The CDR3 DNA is TGTGCCAGCAGCCAAGATCCGGGACGGAATGAAAAACTGTTTTTT. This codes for CASSQDPGRNEKLFF.

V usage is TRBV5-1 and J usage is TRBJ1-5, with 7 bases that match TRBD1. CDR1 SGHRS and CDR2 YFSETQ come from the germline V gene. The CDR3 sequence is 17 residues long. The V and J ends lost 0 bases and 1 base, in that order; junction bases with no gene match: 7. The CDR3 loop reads CASSLGTGSKSNQPQHF. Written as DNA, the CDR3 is TGCGCCAGCAGCTTGGGGACAGGTTCCAAAAGCAATCAGCCCCAGCATTTT.

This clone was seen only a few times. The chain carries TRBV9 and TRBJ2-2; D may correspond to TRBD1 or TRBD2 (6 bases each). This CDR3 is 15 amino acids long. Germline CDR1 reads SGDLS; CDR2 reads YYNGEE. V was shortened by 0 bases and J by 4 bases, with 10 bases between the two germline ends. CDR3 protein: CASSVAEGGTGELFF. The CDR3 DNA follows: TGTGCCAGCAGCGTAGCCGAGGGGGGCACCGGGGAGCTGTTTTTT.

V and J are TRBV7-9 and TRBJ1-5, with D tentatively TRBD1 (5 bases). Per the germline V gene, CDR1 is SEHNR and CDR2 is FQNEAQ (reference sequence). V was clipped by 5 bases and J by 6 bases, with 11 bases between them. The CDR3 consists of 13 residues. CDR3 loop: CASSPTGGQPQHF. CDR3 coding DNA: TGTGCCAGCAGCCCAACGGGGGGTCAGCCCCAGCATTTT.

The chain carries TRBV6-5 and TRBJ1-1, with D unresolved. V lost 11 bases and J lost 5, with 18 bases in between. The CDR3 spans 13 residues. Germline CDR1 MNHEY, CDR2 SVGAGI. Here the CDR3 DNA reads TGTGCCCTCAAGGGAAGGCTGAGGACTGAAGCTTTCTTT. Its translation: CALKGRLRTEAFF.

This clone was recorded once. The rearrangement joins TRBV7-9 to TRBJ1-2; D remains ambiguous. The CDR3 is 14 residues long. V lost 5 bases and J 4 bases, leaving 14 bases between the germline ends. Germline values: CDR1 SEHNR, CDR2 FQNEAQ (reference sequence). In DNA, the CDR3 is TGTGCCAGCAGCCGAGGACGGTACTTCTATGGCTACACCTTC. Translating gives CASSRGRYFYGYTF.

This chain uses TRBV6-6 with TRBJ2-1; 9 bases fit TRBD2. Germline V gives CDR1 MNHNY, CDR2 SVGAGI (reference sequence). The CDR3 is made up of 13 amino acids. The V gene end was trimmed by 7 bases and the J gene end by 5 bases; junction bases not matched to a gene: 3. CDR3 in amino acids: CASTPSGNNEQFF. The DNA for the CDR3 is TGTGCCAGCACTCCTAGCGGGAACAATGAGCAGTTCTTC.

CDR3 bases: TGTGCCAGCAGCTTAAAAGTCATAGCGGGGGTGACTTTTGGGGACAATGAGCAGTTCTTC. Its translation: CASSLKVIAGVTFGDNEQFF. J is TRBJ2-1 and V is TRBV7-8; 9 bases align to TRBD2. CDR1 is SGHVS, CDR2 FQNEAQ, per germline. V lost 2 bases and J lost 5; bases outside the gene matches: 19. The CDR3 sequence is 20 residues long.

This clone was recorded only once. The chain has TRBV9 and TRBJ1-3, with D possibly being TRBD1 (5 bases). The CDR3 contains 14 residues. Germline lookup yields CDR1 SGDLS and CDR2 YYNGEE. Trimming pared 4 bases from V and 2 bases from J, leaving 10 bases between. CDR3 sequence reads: CASSPGAAGNTIYF. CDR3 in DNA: TGTGCCAGCAGCCCTGGGGCGGCTGGAAACACCATATATTTT.

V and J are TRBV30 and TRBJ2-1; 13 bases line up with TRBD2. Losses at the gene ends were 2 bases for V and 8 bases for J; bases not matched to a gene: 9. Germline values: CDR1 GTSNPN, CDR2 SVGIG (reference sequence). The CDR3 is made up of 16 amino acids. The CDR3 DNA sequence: TGTGCCTGGAGTAAGCCACTAGCGGGGGGGCATGATGAGCAGTTCTTC. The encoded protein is CAWSKPLAGGHDEQFF.

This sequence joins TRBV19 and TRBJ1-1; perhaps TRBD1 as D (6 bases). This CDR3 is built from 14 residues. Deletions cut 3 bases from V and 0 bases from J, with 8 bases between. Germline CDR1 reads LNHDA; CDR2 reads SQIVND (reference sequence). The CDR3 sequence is CASSMWTVNTEAFF. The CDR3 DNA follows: TGTGCCAGTAGTATGTGGACAGTGAACACTGAAGCTTTCTTT.

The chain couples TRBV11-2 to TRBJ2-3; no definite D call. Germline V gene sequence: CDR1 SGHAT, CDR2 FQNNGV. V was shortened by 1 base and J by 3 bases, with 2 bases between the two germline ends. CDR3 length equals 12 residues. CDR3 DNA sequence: TGTGCCAGCAGCTTAGGGACAGATACGCAGTATTTT. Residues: CASSLGTDTQYF. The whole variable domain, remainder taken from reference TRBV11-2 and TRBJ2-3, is EAGVAQSPRYKIIEKRQSVAFWCNPISGHATLYWYQQILGQGPKLLIQFQNNGVVDDSQLPKDRFSAERLKGVDSTLKIQPAKLEDSAVYLCASSLGTDTQYFGPGTRLTVL.

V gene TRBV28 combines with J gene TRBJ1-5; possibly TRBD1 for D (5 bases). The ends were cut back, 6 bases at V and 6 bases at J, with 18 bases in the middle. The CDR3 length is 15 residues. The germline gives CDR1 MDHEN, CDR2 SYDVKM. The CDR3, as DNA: TGTGCCAGCAGCGCCCCGGGGGGGTCAAGTCAGCCCCAGCATTTT. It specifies CASSAPGGSSQPQHF.

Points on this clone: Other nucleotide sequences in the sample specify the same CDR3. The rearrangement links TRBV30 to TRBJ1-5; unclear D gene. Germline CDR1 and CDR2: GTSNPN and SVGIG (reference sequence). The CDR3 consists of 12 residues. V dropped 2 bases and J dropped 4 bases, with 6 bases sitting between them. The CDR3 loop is CAWSSGNQPQHF. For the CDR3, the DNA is TGTGCCTGGAGTTCCGGGAATCAGCCCCAGCATTTT.